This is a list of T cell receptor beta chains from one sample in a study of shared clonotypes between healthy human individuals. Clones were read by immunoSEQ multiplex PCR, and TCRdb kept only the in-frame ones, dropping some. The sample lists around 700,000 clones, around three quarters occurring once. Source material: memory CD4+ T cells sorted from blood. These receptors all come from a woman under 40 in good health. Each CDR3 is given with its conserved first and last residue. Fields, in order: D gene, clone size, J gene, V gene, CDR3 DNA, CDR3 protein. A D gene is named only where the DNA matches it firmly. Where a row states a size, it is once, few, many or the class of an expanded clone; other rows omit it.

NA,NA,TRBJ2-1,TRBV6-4,TGTGCCAGCAGCTACAGGGTGGAGTCGGGGTACAATGAGCAGTTCTTC,CASSYRVESGYNEQFF
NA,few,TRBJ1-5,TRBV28,TGTGCCAGCAGTTTGGGAGGGAACGCAAATCAGCCCCAGCATTTT,CASSLGGNANQPQHF
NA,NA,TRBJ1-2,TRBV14,TGTGCCAGCAGCCAAGGTCGTTATGGCTACACCTTC,CASSQGRYGYTF
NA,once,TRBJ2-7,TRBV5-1,TGCGCCAGCAGCTCGTTTGACTTGGCGCATCGGTACTTC,CASSSFDLAHRYF
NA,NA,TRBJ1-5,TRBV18,TGTGCCAGCTCACCAGGGCTTGACAATCAGCCCCAGCATTTT,CASSPGLDNQPQHF
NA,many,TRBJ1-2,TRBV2,TGTGCCAGCAGAGACTCAGGGGAGATTGCTTACTATGGCTACACCTTC,CASRDSGEIAYYGYTF
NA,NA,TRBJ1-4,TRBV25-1,TGTGCCAGCAGCACCCCGACGGGTGCTAATGAAAAACTGTTTTTT,CASSTPTGANEKLFF
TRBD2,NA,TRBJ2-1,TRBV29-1,TGCAGCGTGTCTCGGCGGGAGGCATTTACCTACAATGAGCAGTTCTTC,CSVSRREAFTYNEQFF
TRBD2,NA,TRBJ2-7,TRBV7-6,TGTGCCAGCAGCCCTTTAGCGGGAGACCTTAAGCAGTACTTC,CASSPLAGDLKQYF
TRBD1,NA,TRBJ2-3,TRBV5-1,TGCGCCAGCAGCAAGGACAGGATGAGCACAGATACGCAGTATTTT,CASSKDRMSTDTQYF
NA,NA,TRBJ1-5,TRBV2,TGTGCCAGCATGGGGGGGATATATCAGCCCCAGCATTTT,CASMGGIYQPQHF
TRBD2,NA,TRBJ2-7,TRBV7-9,TGTGCCAGCAGCAGTAGCTCTTCTCTGTGGCGGGAGGGCCCGTACGAGCAGTACTTC,CASSSSSSLWREGPYEQYF
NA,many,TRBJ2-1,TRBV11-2,TGTGCCAGCAGCTTAGCGAGGGAGGAGTTCTTC,CASSLAREEFF
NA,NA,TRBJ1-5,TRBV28,TGTGCCAGCAGTTTTCCGAGCCAGCCCCAGCATTTT,CASSFPSQPQHF
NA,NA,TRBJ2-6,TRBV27,TGTGCCAGCAGACAGGGCTCTGGGGCCAACGTCCTGACTTTC,CASRQGSGANVLTF
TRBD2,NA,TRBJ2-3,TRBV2,TGTGCCAGCAGTGAAAGGGTCTTAGCGGGAGGGACAGATACGCAGTATTTT,CASSERVLAGGTDTQYF
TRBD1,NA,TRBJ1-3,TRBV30,TGTGCCTGGGGACAGGGGCCTGGAAACACCATATATTTT,CAWGQGPGNTIYF
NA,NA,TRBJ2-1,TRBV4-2,TGTGCCAGCAGCCAAGGGGTGGGGATTGAGCAGTTCTTC,CASSQGVGIEQFF
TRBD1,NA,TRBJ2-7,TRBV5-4,TGTGCCAGCAGCAGGCCCGGGACAGGGGGGAACTACGAGCAGTACTTC,CASSRPGTGGNYEQYF
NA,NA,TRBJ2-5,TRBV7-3,TGTGCCAGCAGCTTAGCGGCGGCGGGTATGGAGACCCAGTACTTC,CASSLAAAGMETQYF
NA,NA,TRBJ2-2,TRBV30,TGTGCCTGGAGTGTACAATGGGGGCTAGCCGGGGAGCTGTTTTTT,CAWSVQWGLAGELFF
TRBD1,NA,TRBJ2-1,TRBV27,TGTGCCAGCAGTTTATGGACAGGGGGTTACAATGAGCAGTTCTTC,CASSLWTGGYNEQFF
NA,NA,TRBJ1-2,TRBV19,TGTGCCAGTAGTCTGTCTATTTATGGCTACACCTTC,CASSLSIYGYTF
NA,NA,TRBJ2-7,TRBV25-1,TGTGCCAGCAGTGAATTTGCGGGTTCCTACGAGCAGTACTTC,CASSEFAGSYEQYF
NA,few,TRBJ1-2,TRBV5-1,TGCGCCAGCAGCTTGGATGGGCAGGAATTAAATGGCTACACCTTC,CASSLDGQELNGYTF
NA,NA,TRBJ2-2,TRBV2,TGTGCCATACAGGGAAACGGGGAGCTGTTTTTT,CAIQGNGELFF
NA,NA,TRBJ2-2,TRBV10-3,TGTGCCATCACCGACACCGGGGAGCTGTTTTTT,CAITDTGELFF
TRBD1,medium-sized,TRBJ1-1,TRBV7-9,TGTGCCAGCAGCCGGGCTGACAGGGGAGCTTTCTTT,CASSRADRGAFF
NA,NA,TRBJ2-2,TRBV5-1,TGCGCCAGCAGCTTGCTGGACACGAACACCGGGGAGCTGTTTTTT,CASSLLDTNTGELFF